This T cell receptor (beta chain) is drawn from a study of radiotherapy plus CTLA-4 blockade in lung cancer. Study findings and constraints: Per reports, early blood T cell clone dynamics, plus interferon-beta, forecast response most strongly. After treatment with radiotherapy plus ipilimumab, TCR clones that came from the tumor expanded in blood.

This clone has a single count. No antigen is known for it. Looked up from germline, CDR1 is SGHVS and CDR2 is FNYEAQ. Trimming stripped 2 bases from V and 5 bases from J, with 6 bases between. CDR3 length: 12 residues. Focal radiation with ipilimumab CTLA-4 blockade was given to patients with chemo-refractory metastatic non-small-cell lung cancer. Produced via immunoSEQ multiplex PCR; TCRdb's table is partial and in-frame only. The table lists tens of thousands of clones, 77% of them singletons. This sequence was found in a human donor with non-small cell lung cancer who had a partial response to radiotherapy plus ipilimumab. Source: peripheral blood, taken from a patient treated with radiotherapy plus ipilimumab. The chain is built from TRBV7-6 and TRBJ2-5; D remains ambiguous. DNA of the CDR3: TGTGCCAGCAGCTTAAATTCGGAGACCCAGTACTTC. It yields the protein CASSLNSETQYF.